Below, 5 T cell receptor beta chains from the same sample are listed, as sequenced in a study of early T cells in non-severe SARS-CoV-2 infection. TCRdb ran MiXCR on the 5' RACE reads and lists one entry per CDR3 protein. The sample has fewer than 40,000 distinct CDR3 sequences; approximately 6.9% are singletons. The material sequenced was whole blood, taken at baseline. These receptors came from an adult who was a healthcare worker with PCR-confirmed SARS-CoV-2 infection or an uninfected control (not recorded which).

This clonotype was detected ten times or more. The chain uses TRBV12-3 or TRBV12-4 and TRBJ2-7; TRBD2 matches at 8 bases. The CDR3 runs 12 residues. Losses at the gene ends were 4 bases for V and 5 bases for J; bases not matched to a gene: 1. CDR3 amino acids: CASSSGGHEQYV. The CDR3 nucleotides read TGTGCCAGCAGTTCGGGGGGGCACGAGCAGTACGTC.

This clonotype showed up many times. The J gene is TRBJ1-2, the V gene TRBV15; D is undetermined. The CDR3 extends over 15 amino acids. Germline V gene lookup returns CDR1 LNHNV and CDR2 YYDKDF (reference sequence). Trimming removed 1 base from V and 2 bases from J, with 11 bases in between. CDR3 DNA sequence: TGTGCCACCAGCAGAGGAGATTACAGCAACTATGGCTACACCTTC. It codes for CATSRGDYSNYGYTF.

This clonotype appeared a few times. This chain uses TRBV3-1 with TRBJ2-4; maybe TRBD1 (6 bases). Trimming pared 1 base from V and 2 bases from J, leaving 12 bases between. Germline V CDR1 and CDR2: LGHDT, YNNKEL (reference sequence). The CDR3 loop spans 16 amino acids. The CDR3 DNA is TGTGCCAGCAGCCAAGTACAGGGCCGGACCAAAAACATTCAGTACTTC. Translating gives CASSQVQGRTKNIQYF.

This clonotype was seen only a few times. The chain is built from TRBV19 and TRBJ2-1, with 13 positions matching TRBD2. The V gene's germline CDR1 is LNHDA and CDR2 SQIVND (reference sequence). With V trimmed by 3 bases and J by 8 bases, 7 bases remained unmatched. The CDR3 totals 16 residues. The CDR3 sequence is CASSIAGTSGNYEQFF. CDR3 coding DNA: TGTGCCAGTAGTATCGCCGGGACTAGCGGGAACTATGAGCAGTTCTTC.

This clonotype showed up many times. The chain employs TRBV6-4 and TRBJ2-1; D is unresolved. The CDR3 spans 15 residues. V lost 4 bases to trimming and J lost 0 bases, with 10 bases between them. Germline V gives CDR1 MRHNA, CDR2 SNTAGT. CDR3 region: CASSVGSHSYNEQFF. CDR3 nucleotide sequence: TGTGCCAGCAGTGTGGGTTCCCACTCCTACAATGAGCAGTTCTTC.